Listed below are T cell receptor beta chains from one sample, sequenced in a study of identical twins. One entry per CDR3 protein, called by TCRdb with MiXCR from the 5' RACE reads. The sample lists approximately 670,000 distinct CDR3 sequences; 5.5% to 6.5% were seen once. Sequenced sample: naive T cells sorted from blood. The receptors here all came from a man aged 18 to 29 in good health. CDR3s include the opening cysteine and the closing phenylalanine or tryptophan. Each record gives: V gene, D gene, clone size, J gene, CDR3 protein, CDR3 DNA. The D gene is left open where the match is weak. Size is stated for part of the rows, as once, few or many counts, or as a class when the clone is expanded.

>TRBV20-1|NA|NA|TRBJ2-1
CSATGQGSYNEQFF
TGCAGTGCAACCGGGCAGGGATCCTACAATGAGCAGTTCTTC
>TRBV27|NA|NA|TRBJ2-7
CASSSRGSMAYEQYF
TGTGCCAGCTCCTCAAGGGGGAGCATGGCCTACGAGCAGTACTTC
>TRBV3-1|NA|NA|TRBJ2-4
CASSQVRDGLQYF
TGTGCCAGCAGCCAAGTAAGGGACGGTCTTCAGTACTTC
>TRBV7-2|TRBD1|few|TRBJ1-5
CASSLAWTGLQPQHF
TGTGCCAGCAGCTTAGCGTGGACAGGGCTGCAGCCCCAGCATTTT
>TRBV6-1|TRBD2|many|TRBJ2-1
CASSLGRTSNEQFF
TGTGCCAGCTCTTTAGGACGGACTAGCAATGAGCAGTTCTTC
>TRBV28|NA|many|TRBJ2-1
CASGRNEQFF
TGTGCCAGCGGGAGAAATGAGCAGTTCTTC
>TRBV4-2|TRBD2|many|TRBJ2-3
CASSQDRTSGRGGGTDTQYF
TGTGCCAGCAGCCAAGATCGGACTAGCGGGAGAGGTGGCGGCACAGATACGCAGTATTTT
>TRBV10-3|TRBD1|few|TRBJ2-1
CAISTIVGQGAAEQFF
TGTGCCATCAGTACAATAGTCGGACAGGGGGCTGCTGAGCAGTTCTTC
>TRBV7-9|NA|many|TRBJ2-6
CASSRWGANVLTF
TGTGCCAGCAGCAGGTGGGGGGCCAACGTCCTGACTTTC
>TRBV5-6|NA|many|TRBJ2-7
CASSPDRDGTYEQYF
TGTGCCAGCAGCCCTGACCGGGACGGGACCTACGAGCAGTACTTC
>TRBV20-1|TRBD1|NA|TRBJ1-6
CSASTGGLYNSPLHF
TGCAGTGCTTCGACAGGGGGGCTTTATAATTCACCCCTCCACTTT
>TRBV12-3/TRBV12-4|TRBD1|many|TRBJ2-1
CASSFTGGVEQFF
TGTGCCAGCAGTTTTACAGGGGGCGTTGAGCAGTTCTTC
>TRBV10-3|NA|many|TRBJ2-3
CAISEPGEPDTQYF
TGTGCCATCAGTGAGCCCGGTGAGCCAGATACGCAGTATTTT
>TRBV12-3/TRBV12-4|TRBD1|many|TRBJ2-1
CASRGATGTGNNEQFF
TGTGCCAGCAGGGGGGCGACCGGGACAGGTAACAATGAGCAGTTCTTC
>TRBV27|TRBD1|few|TRBJ1-1
CASSPLTGWNTEAFF
TGTGCCAGCAGTCCGTTGACAGGGTGGAACACTGAAGCTTTCTTT
>TRBV24-1|NA|many|TRBJ2-2
CATSDHGILTGELFF
TGTGCCACCAGTGATCACGGAATTCTCACCGGGGAGCTGTTTTTT
>TRBV2|NA|many|TRBJ1-2
CASSDTNFYGYTF
TGTGCCAGCAGTGACACGAATTTCTATGGCTACACCTTC
>TRBV30|NA|few|TRBJ2-5
CAWNMGKLQETQYF
TGTGCCTGGAATATGGGGAAGTTACAAGAGACCCAGTACTTC
>TRBV5-6|TRBD2|few|TRBJ2-7
CASSLSGRKLEQYF
TGTGCCAGCAGCTTAAGCGGGAGGAAGCTCGAGCAGTACTTC
>TRBV20-1|NA|many|TRBJ2-7
CSSGPQGNHEQYF
TGCAGTTCAGGGCCACAGGGAAACCACGAGCAGTACTTC
>TRBV12-3/TRBV12-4|NA|many|TRBJ1-2
CASSLRQGVSYTF
TGTGCCAGCAGTTTACGGCAGGGCGTGAGCTACACCTTC
>TRBV7-8|NA|many|TRBJ2-1
CASSLDLLADNEQFF
TGTGCCAGCAGCTTAGATTTACTAGCCGACAATGAGCAGTTCTTC
>TRBV7-8|TRBD2|many|TRBJ2-5
CASSQGLAGYETQYF
TGTGCCAGCAGCCAGGGACTAGCGGGATATGAGACCCAGTACTTC
>TRBV12-3/TRBV12-4|TRBD1|many|TRBJ1-2
CASSLAGTGGRRGYTF
TGTGCCAGCAGTTTAGCCGGGACAGGGGGACGGCGCGGCTACACCTTC
>TRBV11-2|TRBD2|NA|TRBJ2-3
CASSTNRASGVSDTQYF
TGTGCCAGCAGCACAAACCGGGCTAGCGGAGTGTCAGATACGCAGTATTTT